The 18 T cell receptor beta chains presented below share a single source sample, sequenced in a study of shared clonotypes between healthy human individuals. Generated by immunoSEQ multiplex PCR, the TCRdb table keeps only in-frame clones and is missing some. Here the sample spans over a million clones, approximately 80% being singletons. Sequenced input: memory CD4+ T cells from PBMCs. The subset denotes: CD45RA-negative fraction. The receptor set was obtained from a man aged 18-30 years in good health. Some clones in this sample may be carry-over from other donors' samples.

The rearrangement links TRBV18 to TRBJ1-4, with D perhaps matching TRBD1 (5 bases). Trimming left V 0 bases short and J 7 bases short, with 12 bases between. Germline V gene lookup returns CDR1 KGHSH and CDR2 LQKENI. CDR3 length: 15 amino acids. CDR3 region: CASSPPGGRSEKLFF. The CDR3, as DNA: TGTGCCAGCTCACCACCCGGGGGGAGAAGTGAAAAACTGTTTTTT.

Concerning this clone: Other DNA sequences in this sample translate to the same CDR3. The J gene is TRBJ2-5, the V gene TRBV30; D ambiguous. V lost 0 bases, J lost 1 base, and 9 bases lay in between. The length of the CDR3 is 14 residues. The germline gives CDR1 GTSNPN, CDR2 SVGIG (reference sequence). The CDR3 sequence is CAWSVRWVQETQYF. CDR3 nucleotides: TGTGCCTGGAGTGTACGCTGGGTCCAAGAGACCCAGTACTTC.

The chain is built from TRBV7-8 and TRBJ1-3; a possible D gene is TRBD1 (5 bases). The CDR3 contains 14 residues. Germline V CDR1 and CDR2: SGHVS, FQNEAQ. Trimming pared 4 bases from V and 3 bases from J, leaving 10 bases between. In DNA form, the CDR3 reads TGTGCCAGCAGCTCCGGGACGCTTGGAAACACCATATATTTT. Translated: CASSSGTLGNTIYF.

The CDR3 here is CASTIRGGRTPNTEAFF. The CDR3, as DNA: TGTGCCAGTACCATTCGAGGGGGACGAACCCCGAACACTGAAGCTTTCTTT. The genes are TRBV19 and TRBJ1-1; TRBD1 is a possible D gene (6 bases). From germline, CDR1 is LNHDA and CDR2 SQIVND (reference sequence). This CDR3 has 17 amino acids. V lost 7 bases and J 1 base, leaving 22 bases between the germline ends. The entire variable domain, with the rest obtained from reference TRBV19 and TRBJ1-1, is as follows: DGGITQSPKYLFRKEGQNVTLSCEQNLNHDAMYWYRQDPGQGLRLIYYSQIVNDFQKGDIAEGYSVSREKKESFPLTVTSAQKNPTAFYLCASTIRGGRTPNTEAFFGQGTRLTVV.

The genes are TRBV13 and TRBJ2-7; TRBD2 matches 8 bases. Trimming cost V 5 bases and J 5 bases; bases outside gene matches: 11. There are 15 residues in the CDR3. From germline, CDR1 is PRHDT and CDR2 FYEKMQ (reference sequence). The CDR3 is CASSRLKRELNEQYF. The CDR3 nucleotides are TGTGCCAGCAGCAGACTTAAGCGGGAGCTTAACGAGCAGTACTTC.

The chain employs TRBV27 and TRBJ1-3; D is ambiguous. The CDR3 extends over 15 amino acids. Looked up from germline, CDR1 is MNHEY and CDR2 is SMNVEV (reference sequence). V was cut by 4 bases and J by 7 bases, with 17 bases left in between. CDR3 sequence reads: CASSSTGLLSNTIYF. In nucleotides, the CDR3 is TGTGCCAGCAGTTCCACTGGCCTGCTCTCGAACACCATATATTTT.

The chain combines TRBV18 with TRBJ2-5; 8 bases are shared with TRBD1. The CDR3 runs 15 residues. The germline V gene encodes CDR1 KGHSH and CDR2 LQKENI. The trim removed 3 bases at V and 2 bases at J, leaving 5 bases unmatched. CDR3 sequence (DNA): TGTGCCAGCTCACCGATTAGGACAGGGCAAGAGACCCAGTACTTC. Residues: CASSPIRTGQETQYF.

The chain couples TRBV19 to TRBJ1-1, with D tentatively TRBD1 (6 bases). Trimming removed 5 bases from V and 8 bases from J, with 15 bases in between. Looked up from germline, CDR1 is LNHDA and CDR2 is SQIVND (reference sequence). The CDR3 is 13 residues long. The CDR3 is CASSSLRGAEAFF. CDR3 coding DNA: TGTGCCAGTAGTTCCTTGAGGGGGGCGGAAGCTTTCTTT.

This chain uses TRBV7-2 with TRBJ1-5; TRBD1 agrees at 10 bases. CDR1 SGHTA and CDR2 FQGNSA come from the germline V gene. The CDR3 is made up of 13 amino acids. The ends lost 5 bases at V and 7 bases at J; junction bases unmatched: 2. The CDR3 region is CASSMDRGQPQHF. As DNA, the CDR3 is TGTGCCAGCAGCATGGACAGGGGGCAGCCCCAGCATTTT.

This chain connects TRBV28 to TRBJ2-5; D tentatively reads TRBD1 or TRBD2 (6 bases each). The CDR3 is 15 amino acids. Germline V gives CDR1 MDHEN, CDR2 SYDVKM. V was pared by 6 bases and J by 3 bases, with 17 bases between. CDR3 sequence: CASSPSGAGKETQYF. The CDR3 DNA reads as TGTGCCAGCAGCCCCTCGGGGGCGGGGAAAGAGACCCAGTACTTC.

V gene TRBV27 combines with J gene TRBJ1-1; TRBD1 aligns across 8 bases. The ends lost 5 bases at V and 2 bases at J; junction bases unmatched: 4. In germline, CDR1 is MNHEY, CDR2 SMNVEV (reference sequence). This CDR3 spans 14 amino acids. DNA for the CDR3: TGTGCCAGCAGTCCCGGGACAGGAAACACTGAAGCTTTCTTT. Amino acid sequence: CASSPGTGNTEAFF.

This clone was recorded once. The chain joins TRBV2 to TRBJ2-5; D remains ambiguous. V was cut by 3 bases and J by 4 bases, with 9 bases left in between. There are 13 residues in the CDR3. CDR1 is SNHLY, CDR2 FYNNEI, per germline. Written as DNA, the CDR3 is TGTGCCAGCAGTGATGGGCTAGGAGAGACCCAGTACTTC. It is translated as CASSDGLGETQYF.

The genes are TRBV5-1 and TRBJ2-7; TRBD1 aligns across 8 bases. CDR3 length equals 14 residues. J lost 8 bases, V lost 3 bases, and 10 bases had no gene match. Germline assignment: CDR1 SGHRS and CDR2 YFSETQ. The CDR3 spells CASSSGDRSRQQYF. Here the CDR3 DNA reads TGCGCCAGCAGCTCGGGGGACAGGTCAAGACAGCAGTACTTC.

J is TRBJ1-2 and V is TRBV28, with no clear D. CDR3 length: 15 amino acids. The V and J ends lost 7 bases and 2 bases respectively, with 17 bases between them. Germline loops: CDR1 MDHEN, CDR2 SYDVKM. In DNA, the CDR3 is TGTGCCAGCACCCTTGATCTGAGAGAAAACTATGGCTACACCTTC. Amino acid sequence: CASTLDLRENYGYTF.

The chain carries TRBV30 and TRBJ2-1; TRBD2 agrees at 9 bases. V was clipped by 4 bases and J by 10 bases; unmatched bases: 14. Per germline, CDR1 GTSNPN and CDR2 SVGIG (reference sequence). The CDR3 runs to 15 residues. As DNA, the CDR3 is TGTGCCTGGAATCGAGGAAATAGCGGGAGCGAGGAGCAGTTCTTC. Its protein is CAWNRGNSGSEEQFF.

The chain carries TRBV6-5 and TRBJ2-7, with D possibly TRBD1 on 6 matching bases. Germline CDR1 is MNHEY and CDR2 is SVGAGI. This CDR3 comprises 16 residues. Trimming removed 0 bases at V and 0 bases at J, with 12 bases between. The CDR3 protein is CASSYSGATNSYEQYF. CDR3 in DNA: TGTGCCAGCAGTTACTCGGGGGCTACTAACTCCTACGAGCAGTACTTC.

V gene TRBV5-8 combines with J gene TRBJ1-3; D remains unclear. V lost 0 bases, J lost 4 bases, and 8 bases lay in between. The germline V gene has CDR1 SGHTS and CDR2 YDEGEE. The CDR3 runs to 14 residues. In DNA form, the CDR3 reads TGTGCCAGCAGCTTGGTGGGAGGCGGAAACACCATATATTTT. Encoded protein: CASSLVGGGNTIYF.

This chain's CDR3 is CASSQYGQGGLGYTF. The CDR3 nucleotides read TGTGCCAGCAGCCAGTATGGACAGGGAGGGCTTGGCTACACCTTC. The chain combines TRBV4-2 with TRBJ1-2; 8 bases are shared with TRBD1. The CDR3 spans 15 residues. V lost 3 bases to trimming and J lost 7 bases; unmatched junction nucleotides: 10. The germline gives CDR1 LGHNA, CDR2 YNFKEQ.